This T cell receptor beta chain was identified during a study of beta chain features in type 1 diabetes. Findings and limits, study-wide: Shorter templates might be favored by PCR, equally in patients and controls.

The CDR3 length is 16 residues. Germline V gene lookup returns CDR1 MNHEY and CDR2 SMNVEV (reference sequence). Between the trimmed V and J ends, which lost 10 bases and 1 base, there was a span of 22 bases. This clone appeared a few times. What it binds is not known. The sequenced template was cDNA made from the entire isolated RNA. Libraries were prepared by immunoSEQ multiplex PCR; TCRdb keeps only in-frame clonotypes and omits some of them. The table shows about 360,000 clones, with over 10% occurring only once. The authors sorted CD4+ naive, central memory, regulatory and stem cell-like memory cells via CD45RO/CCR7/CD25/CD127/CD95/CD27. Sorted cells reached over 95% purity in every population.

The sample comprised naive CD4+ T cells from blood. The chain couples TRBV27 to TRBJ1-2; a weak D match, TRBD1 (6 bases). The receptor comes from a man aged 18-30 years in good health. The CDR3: CATQGTGSTFNYGYTF. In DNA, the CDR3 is TGTGCCACACAGGGAACAGGGTCTACGTTTAACTATGGCTACACCTTC.